This TCR beta chain originates from a study of blood T cell repertoires in COVID-19. In the study overall: Material from acute and convalescent COVID-19 was sourced from the United States, Italy and Spain.

Profiling relied on immunoSEQ multiplex PCR, and the TCRdb table lists in-frame clones only, not all of them. The sample contains 140,000 to 150,000 clones, approximately 84% of which appear only once. Input material: peripheral blood. The source is a human donor in a cohort sampled during active COVID-19.

This CDR3 is CASSYSSNQPQHF. The CDR3 nucleotides read TGTGCCAGCAGTTACAGTAGCAATCAGCCCCAGCATTTT. The chain combines TRBV2 with TRBJ1-5; D call uncertain. The V and J ends lost 5 bases and 0 bases respectively, with 5 bases between them. The length of the CDR3 is 13 residues. CDR1 and CDR2 (germline): SNHLY, FYNNEI.